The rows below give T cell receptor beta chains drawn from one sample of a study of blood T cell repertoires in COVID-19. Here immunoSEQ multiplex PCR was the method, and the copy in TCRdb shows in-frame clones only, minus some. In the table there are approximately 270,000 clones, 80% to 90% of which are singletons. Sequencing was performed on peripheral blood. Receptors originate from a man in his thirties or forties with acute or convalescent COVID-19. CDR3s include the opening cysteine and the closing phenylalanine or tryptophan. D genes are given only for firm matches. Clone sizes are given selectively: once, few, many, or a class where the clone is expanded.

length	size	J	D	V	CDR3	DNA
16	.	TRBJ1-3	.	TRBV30	CAWSVRAGRSGNTIYF	TGTGCCTGGAGTGTACGGGCAGGGAGGTCTGGAAACACCATATATTTT
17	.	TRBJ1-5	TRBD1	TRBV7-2	CASSLGPTGTGNQPQHF	TGTGCCAGCAGCTTAGGTCCGACAGGGACGGGCAATCAGCCCCAGCATTTT
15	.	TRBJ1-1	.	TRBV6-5	CASNPSGGLGTEAFF	TGTGCCAGCAACCCCAGCGGCGGATTGGGGACTGAAGCTTTCTTT
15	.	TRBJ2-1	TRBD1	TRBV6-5	CASSSDRGIYNEQFF	TGTGCCAGCAGTTCCGACAGGGGAATTTACAATGAGCAGTTCTTC
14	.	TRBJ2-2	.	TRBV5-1	CASSLDRGTGELFF	TGCGCCAGCAGCTTGGATAGGGGAACCGGGGAGCTGTTTTTT
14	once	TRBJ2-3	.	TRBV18	CASSPSYVTDTQYF	TGTGCCAGCTCACCTTCGTATGTAACAGATACGCAGTATTTT
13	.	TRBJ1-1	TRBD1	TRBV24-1	CATSDNGQGKAFF	TGTGCCACCAGTGATAACGGACAGGGAAAAGCTTTCTTT
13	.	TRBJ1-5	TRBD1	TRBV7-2	CASSGQGYQPQHF	TGTGCCAGCAGCGGACAGGGCTATCAGCCCCAGCATTTT
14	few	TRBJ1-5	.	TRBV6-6	CASSYPVSNQPQHF	TGTGCCAGCAGTTACCCGGTGAGCAATCAGCCCCAGCATTTT
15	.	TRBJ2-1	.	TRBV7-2	CASSEDHSSYNEQFF	TGTGCCAGCAGCGAGGATCATAGCTCCTACAATGAGCAGTTCTTC
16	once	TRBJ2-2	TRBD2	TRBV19	CASSAIPGGRTGELFF	TGTGCCAGTAGTGCCATACCGGGGGGGCGGACCGGGGAGCTGTTTTTT
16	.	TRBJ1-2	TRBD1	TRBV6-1	CASSEGGQGMFGGYTF	TGTGCCAGCAGTGAAGGGGGACAGGGTATGTTTGGTGGCTACACCTTC
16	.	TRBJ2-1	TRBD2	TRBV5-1	CASSLPTSGGLNEQFF	TGCGCCAGCAGCCTTCCGACTAGCGGGGGTCTTAATGAGCAGTTCTTC
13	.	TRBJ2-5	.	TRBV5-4	CASSSPDQETQYF	TGTGCCAGCAGCTCCCCAGATCAAGAGACCCAGTACTTC
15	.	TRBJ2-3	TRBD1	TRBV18	CASSPQGAGTDTQYF	TGTGCCAGCTCACCACAGGGGGCGGGCACAGATACGCAGTATTTT
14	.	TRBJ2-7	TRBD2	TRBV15	CATSRDLAGYEQYF	TGTGCCACCAGCAGAGACCTAGCGGGGTACGAGCAGTACTTC
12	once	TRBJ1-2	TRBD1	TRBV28	CASKAGGYGYTF	TGTGCCAGCAAAGCAGGGGGCTATGGCTACACCTTC
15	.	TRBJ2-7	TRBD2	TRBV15	CATSRSREGSYEQYF	TGTGCCACCAGCAGATCGAGGGAGGGATCCTACGAGCAGTACTTC